The clone carrying this TCR beta chain occurred a few times. As yet, its antigen is unknown. The entry originates in a study of cytomegalovirus exposure and HLA in healthy donors. Study results and caveats: Cytomegalovirus status was reportedly diagnosed by the classifier with high sensitivity and specificity. Later analysis associated a missense DCLRE1C variant with TCR beta V- and J-gene trimming. The study put some 150 TCR beta chains on its list as cytomegalovirus-associated.

Primers: 60 Vbeta forward and 13 Jbeta reverse. Profiled with immunoSEQ multiplex PCR; TCRdb holds only in-frame clones, not every one. The sample lists about 180,000 clones; around 83% were seen once. The germline gives CDR1 SGHRS, CDR2 YFSETQ. The V end was cut by 0 bases, the J end by 5 bases, with 11 bases between. CDR3 length equals 14 residues. The genes are TRBV5-1 and TRBJ1-2, with D maybe TRBD1 (6 bases). The TCR originated in a girl aged 2-10 years in good health and CMV-seropositive. What was sequenced was PBMCs. CDR3 region: CASSLEAGVYGYTF. The CDR3 DNA is TGCGCCAGCAGCTTGGAGGCAGGGGTGTATGGCTACACCTTC.